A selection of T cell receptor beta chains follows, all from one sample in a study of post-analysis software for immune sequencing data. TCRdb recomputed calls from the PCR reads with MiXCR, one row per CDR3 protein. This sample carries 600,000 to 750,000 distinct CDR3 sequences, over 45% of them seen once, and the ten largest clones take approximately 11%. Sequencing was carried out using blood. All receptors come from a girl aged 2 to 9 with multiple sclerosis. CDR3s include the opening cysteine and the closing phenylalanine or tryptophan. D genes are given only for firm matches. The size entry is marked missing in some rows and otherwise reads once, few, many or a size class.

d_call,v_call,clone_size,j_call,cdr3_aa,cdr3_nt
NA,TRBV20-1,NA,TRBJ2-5,CSARDPPSGQETQYF,TGCAGTGCTAGAGATCCGCCCTCAGGTCAAGAGACCCAGTACTTC
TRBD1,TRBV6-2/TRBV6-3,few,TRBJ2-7,CASSYSRTGTRSKEQYF,TGTGCCAGCAGTTACTCGAGGACAGGTACGAGATCTAAGGAGCAGTACTTC
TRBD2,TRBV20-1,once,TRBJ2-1,CSARSIRKITSGRRYNEQFF,TGCAGTGCTAGATCAATAAGAAAGATAACTAGCGGGAGGCGGTACAATGAGCAGTTCTTC
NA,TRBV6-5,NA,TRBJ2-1,CASYPGGTTYNEQFF,TGTGCCAGTTATCCAGGGGGGACTACCTACAATGAGCAGTTCTTC
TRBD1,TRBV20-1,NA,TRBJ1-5,CSAFPGGESNQPQHF,TGCAGTGCCTTTCCAGGGGGCGAGAGCAATCAGCCCCAGCATTTT
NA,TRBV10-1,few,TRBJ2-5,CASSGTGIGETQYF,TGCGCCAGCAGTGGAACAGGGATAGGAGAGACCCAGTACTTC
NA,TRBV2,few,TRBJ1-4,CASGTDNEKLFF,TGTGCCAGTGGGACGGATAATGAAAAACTGTTTTTT
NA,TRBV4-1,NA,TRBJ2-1,CASRGTGGLAAYNEQFF,TGCGCCAGCAGGGGGACAGGGGGACTAGCGGCTTACAATGAGCAGTTCTTC
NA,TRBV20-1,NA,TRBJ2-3,CSARGSSTGGVVTDTQYF,TGCAGTGCTAGAGGTTCTTCAACTGGCGGCGTCGTCACAGATACGCAGTATTTT
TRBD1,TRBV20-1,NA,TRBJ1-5,CSAITGTGSYSNQPQHF,TGCAGTGCCATTACCGGGACAGGGTCTTACAGCAATCAGCCCCAGCATTTT
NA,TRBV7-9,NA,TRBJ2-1,CASNWILGSSYNEQFF,TGTGCCAGCAACTGGATTCTTGGATCTTCCTACAATGAGCAGTTCTTC
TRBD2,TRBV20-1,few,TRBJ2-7,CSASPGGVETYEQYF,TGCAGTGCTAGTCCGGGGGGGGTAGAAACCTACGAGCAGTACTTC
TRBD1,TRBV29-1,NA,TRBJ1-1,CSVGGGQGITEAFF,TGCAGCGTTGGGGGGGGACAGGGAATCACTGAAGCTTTCTTT
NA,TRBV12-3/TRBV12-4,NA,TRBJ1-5,CASSPGLANQPQHF,TGTGCCAGCAGTCCGGGCCTTGCTAATCAGCCCCAGCATTTT
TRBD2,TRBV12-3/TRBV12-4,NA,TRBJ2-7,CASTLAGAESYEQYF,TGTGCCAGCACCCTAGCGGGAGCGGAGTCCTACGAGCAGTACTTC
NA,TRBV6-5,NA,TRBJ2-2,CASRVDSGELFF,TGTGCCAGCAGAGTAGATTCCGGGGAGCTGTTTTTT
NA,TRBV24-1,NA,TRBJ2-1,CATSDSGGNYNEQFF,TGTGCCACCAGTGATTCCGGGGGTAACTACAATGAGCAGTTCTTC
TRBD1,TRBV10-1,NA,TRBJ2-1,CASSQDRAVNNEQFF,TGCGCCAGCAGTCAAGACAGGGCGGTCAACAATGAGCAGTTCTTC
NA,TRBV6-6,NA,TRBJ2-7,CASSLFRAGQSYEQYF,TGTGCCAGCAGTCTCTTTAGGGCGGGCCAGTCCTACGAGCAGTACTTC
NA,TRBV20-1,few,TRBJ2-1,CSASKGINEQFF,TGCAGTGCTAGCAAGGGGATTAATGAGCAGTTCTTC
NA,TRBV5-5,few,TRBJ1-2,CASSLEGTPNYGYTF,TGTGCCAGCAGCTTGGAAGGGACACCTAACTATGGCTACACCTTC
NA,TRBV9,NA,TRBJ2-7,CASSGRCYEQYF,TGTGCCAGCAGCGGAAGGTGCTACGAGCAGTACTTC
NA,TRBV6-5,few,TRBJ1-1,CASSYLPNTEAFF,TGTGCCAGCAGTTATCTGCCGAACACTGAAGCTTTCTTT
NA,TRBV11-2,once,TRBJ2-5,CASSLVEVTQYF,TGTGCCAGCAGCTTAGTTGAGGTGACCCAGTACTTC
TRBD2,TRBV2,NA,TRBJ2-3,CATGPLETSGTDTQYF,TGTGCCACAGGCCCTCTAGAGACTAGCGGCACAGATACGCAGTATTTT
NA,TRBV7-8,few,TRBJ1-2,CASSSYRALDYGYTF,TGTGCCAGCAGCTCTTACAGGGCCCTCGACTACGGCTACACCTTC
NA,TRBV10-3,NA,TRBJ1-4,CAISGSRGTTNEKLFF,TGTGCCATCAGTGGCTCACGGGGGACAACTAATGAAAAACTGTTTTTT
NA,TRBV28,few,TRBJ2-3,CASSLAGPAGDTQYF,TGTGCCAGCAGTTTAGCGGGACCGGCCGGAGATACGCAGTATTTT
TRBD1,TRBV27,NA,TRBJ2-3,CASSYWDSYTDTQYF,TGTGCCAGCAGTTACTGGGACAGCTACACAGATACGCAGTATTTT
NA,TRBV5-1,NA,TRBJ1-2,CASSLTRTANYGYTF,TGCGCCAGCAGCTTGACCCGAACCGCTAACTATGGCTACACCTTC
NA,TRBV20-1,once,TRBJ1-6,CSARADSPNSPLHF,TGCAGTGCTAGAGCGGACAGCCCAAATTCACCCCTCCACTTT
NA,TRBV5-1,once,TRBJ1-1,CASSSGAVNTEAFF,TGCGCCAGCAGCTCCGGGGCGGTGAACACTGAAGCTTTCTTT